The 28 T cell receptor beta chains listed next were all sequenced from one sample in a study of spatial heterogeneity in lung cancer. Documented time point: sample taken at primary tumor resection. Their antigens are not known. TCRdb processed the 5' RACE reads anew with MiXCR; each CDR3 protein has one entry. The sample lists 15,000 or so distinct CDR3 sequences; about 4.4% were seen once. Notes on the study in general: How many expanded intratumoral alpha and beta TCRs were present tracked the tumor mutation count, which was a count of nonsynonymous mutations.

This material consisted of lung tumor tissue, taken at surgery. All receptors come from a female donor with early-stage non-small cell lung cancer.

This clonotype was picked up many times. The library was designed around alpha chains, so this beta chain is a stray read whose abundance carries little weight. The genes are TRBV20-1 and TRBJ1-4; 8 bases match TRBD1. This CDR3 is built from 16 residues. Germline V gene sequence: CDR1 DFQATT, CDR2 SNEGSKA (reference sequence). The ends lost 3 bases at V and 1 base at J; junction bases unmatched: 7. The CDR3 region has the DNA TGCAGTGCTAGGGGACAGGCGGGAGGAACTAATGAAAAACTGTTTTTT. Its protein product is CSARGQAGGTNEKLFF.

This clonotype has more than one count but fewer than ten. For a library built for alpha chains, this beta chain is a stray read; little rests on its size. J is TRBJ1-5 and V is TRBV19, with D uncertain. V gave up 8 bases and J gave up 1 base, with 12 bases separating them. Germline V CDR1 and CDR2: LNHDA, SQIVND (reference sequence). The CDR3 spans 14 residues. The CDR3 reads CASSRSISNQPQHF. CDR3 DNA sequence: TGTGCCAGTTCCAGGTCGATCAGCAATCAGCCCCAGCATTTT. The whole variable domain, remainder taken from reference TRBV19 and TRBJ1-5, is DGGITQSPKYLFRKEGQNVTLSCEQNLNHDAMYWYRQDPGQGLRLIYYSQIVNDFQKGDIAEGYSVSREKKESFPLTVTSAQKNPTAFYLCASSRSISNQPQHFGDGTRLSIL.

Concerning this clonotype: The library was prepared for alpha chains; this beta chain is a stray read, so its frequency means little. The chain has TRBV7-8 and TRBJ2-2, with D tentatively TRBD2 (5 bases). This CDR3 has 15 residues. V dropped 3 bases and J dropped 1 base, with 9 bases sitting between them. The germline V gene encodes CDR1 SGHVS and CDR2 FQNEAQ. As DNA, the CDR3 is TGTGCCAGCAGCTTTAACCGGGAGAACACCGGGGAGCTGTTTTTT. Its translation: CASSFNRENTGELFF. Supplemented by reference TRBV7-8 and TRBJ2-2, the full variable domain reads GAGVSQSPRYKVAKRGQDVALRCDPISGHVSLFWYQQALGQGPEFLTYFQNEAQLDKSGLPSDRFFAERPEGSVSTLKIQRTQQEDSAVYLCASSFNRENTGELFFGEGSRLTVL.

This clonotype was recorded many times. Because the library targeted alpha chains, this beta chain is an off-target read whose size means little. The gene calls are TRBV3-1 and TRBJ2-3, with TRBD2 matching 11 bases. CDR3 length: 16 residues. Germline V CDR1 and CDR2: LGHDT, YNNKEL (reference sequence). The V gene end was trimmed by 7 bases and the J gene end by 6 bases; junction bases not matched to a gene: 12. This CDR3 reads CASTLNSGGAGDTQYF. CDR3 sequence (DNA): TGTGCCAGCACCCTTAATAGCGGGGGGGCGGGCGATACGCAGTATTTT.

This clonotype was observed at least ten times. This beta chain is an off-target read within a library intended for alpha chains, so its frequency means little. The V call is TRBV12-3 or TRBV12-4, the J call TRBJ1-5, with 11 bases that match TRBD1. The CDR3 runs to 15 residues. V dropped 3 bases and J dropped 6; count of bases not matched to a gene: 4. The CDR3 loop reads CASSFGQGASQPQHF. The CDR3 DNA reads TGTGCCAGCAGTTTTGGACAGGGGGCGAGTCAGCCCCAGCATTTT.

The table lists this clonotype with a few counts. This beta chain lies outside the target of a library built for alpha chains; its clone size means little. The J gene is TRBJ2-2, the V gene TRBV6-5; the D gene could be TRBD1 or TRBD2 (5 bases each). The CDR3 contains 16 residues. CDR1 is MNHEY and CDR2 is SVGAGI in the germline V gene. V was clipped by 5 bases and J by 2 bases, with 15 bases between them. CDR3 bases: TGTGCCAGCAGTCCAGCGGACATCTTTAACACCGGGGAGCTGTTTTTT. Translating it yields CASSPADIFNTGELFF.

The sample holds many counts of this clonotype. This beta chain is off target for a library built for alpha chains, so its abundance means little. The chain links TRBV7-6 to TRBJ2-7; no definite D call. The ends were cut back, 5 bases at V and 2 bases at J, with 13 bases in the middle. Per germline, CDR1 SGHVS and CDR2 FNYEAQ. The CDR3 contains 14 residues. Here the CDR3 reads CASSPFDGAYEQYF. CDR3 DNA sequence: TGTGCCAGCAGCCCCTTCGACGGAGCCTACGAGCAGTACTTC. The entire variable domain, with the rest obtained from reference TRBV7-6 and TRBJ2-7, is as follows: GAGVSQSPRYKVTKRGQDVALRCDPISGHVSLYWYRQALGQGPEFLTYFNYEAQQDKSGLPNDRFSAERPEGSISTLTIQRTEQRDSAMYRCASSPFDGAYEQYFGPGTRLTVT.

As regards this clonotype: This beta chain was picked up by a library intended for alpha chains and is off target, so its count carries little meaning. The rearrangement links TRBV12-3 or TRBV12-4 to TRBJ1-1; D gene ambiguous. V lost 3 bases and J 1 base, leaving 6 bases between the germline ends. The CDR3 sequence is 13 residues long. DNA for the CDR3: TGTGCCAGCAGTTTTGGGGAGAACACTGAAGCTTTCTTT. It specifies CASSFGENTEAFF.

This clonotype was picked up many times. Since it is a stray read in a library aimed at alpha chains, this beta chain has a size that is not meaningful. The V call is TRBV5-4, the J call TRBJ1-6; 8 nucleotides agree with TRBD1. V lost 1 base, J lost 7 bases, and 7 bases stayed unmatched. Germline CDR1 SGHNT, CDR2 YYREEE (reference sequence). This CDR3 region has 16 residues. For the CDR3, the DNA is TGTGCCAGCAGCTTGTCGCAGGGGGCGGGAAATTCACCCCTCCACTTT. Encoded protein: CASSLSQGAGNSPLHF.

This clonotype has a count of ten or more. The size of this beta chain means little, since it is a stray read in a library made for alpha chains. The rearrangement links TRBV7-3 to TRBJ2-3; D is unclear. V was pared by 2 bases and J by 3 bases, with 6 bases between. The V gene's germline CDR1 is SGHTA and CDR2 FQGTGA. The CDR3 consists of 13 residues. This CDR3 reads CASSLGRTDTQYF. The CDR3 DNA sequence: TGTGCCAGCAGCTTAGGTCGAACAGATACGCAGTATTTT. Filled out from reference TRBV7-3 and TRBJ2-3, the complete variable domain reads GAGVSQTPSNKVTEKGKYVELRCDPISGHTALYWYRQSLGQGPEFLIYFQGTGAADDSGLPNDRFFAVRPEGSVSTLKIQRTERGDSAVYLCASSLGRTDTQYFGPGTRLTVL.

The sample holds many counts of this clonotype. A library made for alpha chains picked up this beta chain off target, so its size means little. J is TRBJ1-5 and V is TRBV12-3 or TRBV12-4; D not certain. Trimming removed 4 bases at V and 2 bases at J, with 15 bases between. This CDR3 has 16 residues. CDR3 residues: CASSWEGRKGNQPQHF. The CDR3 bases are TGTGCCAGCAGTTGGGAGGGAAGGAAGGGCAATCAGCCCCAGCATTTT.

This clonotype was counted ten times or more. For a library built for alpha chains, this beta chain is a stray read; little rests on its size. The chain employs TRBV12-3 or TRBV12-4 and TRBJ2-3; a possible D gene is TRBD1 (6 bases). V shed 6 bases and J shed 7 bases, with 17 bases lying between them. This CDR3 region has 14 residues. The CDR3 reads CASSPQQGVHTQYF. The CDR3 region has the DNA TGTGCCAGCAGCCCCCAACAGGGAGTTCATACGCAGTATTTT.

At least ten counts were recorded for this clonotype. This beta chain is a stray sequence in a library constructed for alpha chains; its clone size is not meaningful. This chain links TRBV5-3 with TRBJ1-2, with D perhaps matching TRBD1 (5 bases). TRBV5-3 falls under the ORF class, with uncertain function. The CDR3 has 15 residues. V was shortened by 4 bases and J by 3 bases, with 16 bases between the two germline ends. CDR3 amino acids: CARSAGRQNHYGYTF. The CDR3 DNA reads TGTGCCAGAAGCGCCGGGAGACAGAACCACTATGGCTACACCTTC.

This clonotype was counted at least ten times. This beta chain is off target for a library built for alpha chains, so its abundance means little. The chain recombines TRBV29-1 with TRBJ2-2, with no clear D. The germline V gene has CDR1 SQVTM and CDR2 ANQGSEA. The CDR3 spans 14 residues. V gave up 7 bases and J gave up 2 bases, with 14 bases separating them. This CDR3 reads CSARVPLNTGELFF. CDR3 bases: TGCAGCGCCCGGGTTCCCCTAAACACCGGGGAGCTGTTTTTT.

A word on this clonotype: This beta chain is a stray sequence in a library constructed for alpha chains; its clone size is not meaningful. The chain is built from TRBV6-6 and TRBJ1-5; D perhaps matches TRBD1 (6 bases). Germline CDR1 MNHNY, CDR2 SVGAGI (reference sequence). V lost 7 bases and J lost 4, with 14 bases in between. The CDR3 consists of 14 residues. CDR3 sequence: CASTRDTRNQPQHF. CDR3 sequence (DNA): TGTGCCAGCACCCGGGACACAAGAAATCAGCCCCAGCATTTT.

This clonotype was counted at least ten times. Since it is a stray read in a library aimed at alpha chains, this beta chain has a size that is not meaningful. The chain recombines TRBV20-1 with TRBJ2-1, with 7 nucleotides matching TRBD2. This CDR3 region has 15 residues. Germline V CDR1 and CDR2: DFQATT, SNEGSKA (reference sequence). The V and J ends lost 3 bases and 4 bases, in that order; junction bases with no gene match: 9. The CDR3 spells CSARNYGTIYNEQFF. The CDR3 DNA is TGCAGTGCTAGGAATTACGGGACTATTTACAATGAGCAGTTCTTC.

Details on this clonotype: Since it is a stray read in a library aimed at alpha chains, this beta chain has a size that is not meaningful. This chain connects TRBV12-3 or TRBV12-4 to TRBJ2-5; 15 nucleotides match TRBD2. This CDR3 is 16 amino acids long. With 5 bases clipped from V and 3 bases from J, the junction kept 4 bases outside the gene matches. The CDR3 bases are TGTGCCAGCAGTCAGGGGACTAGCGGGGGGAAAGAGACCCAGTACTTC. It codes for CASSQGTSGGKETQYF.

This clonotype was observed many times. As an off-target read in a library built for alpha chains, this beta chain has a frequency of little significance. The chain has TRBV2 and TRBJ2-7; TRBD1 agrees at 7 bases. V shed 6 bases, J shed 1 base, and the junction held 6 bases outside the gene matches. CDR3 length equals 14 residues. The V gene's germline CDR1 is SNHLY and CDR2 FYNNEI. In nucleotides, the CDR3 is TGTGCCAGCAGGGTAGACAGGGAGTCCTACGAGCAGTACTTC. Translated, it gives CASRVDRESYEQYF.

As regards this clonotype: This beta chain is a stray read from a library made for alpha chains; its abundance is not meaningful. The chain couples TRBV19 to TRBJ2-5; 8 positions agree with TRBD2. This CDR3 region has 14 residues. Germline V CDR1 and CDR2: LNHDA, SQIVND (reference sequence). The trim removed 3 bases at V and 6 bases at J, leaving 6 bases unmatched. CDR3 coding DNA: TGTGCCAGTAGTATTGGGATAGCGGGGAAGACCCAGTACTTC. This sequence encodes CASSIGIAGKTQYF.

This clonotype has at least ten counts. With the library built for alpha chains, this beta chain is off target and its frequency is not meaningful. This chain links TRBV6-5 with TRBJ1-1; D ambiguous. The CDR3 length is 13 residues. Germline CDR1 MNHEY, CDR2 SVGAGI. V lost 4 bases, J lost 6 bases, and 12 bases lay in between. The DNA for the CDR3 is TGTGCCAGCAGTTGGGAAGAGATGGCTGAAGCTTTCTTT. It specifies CASSWEEMAEAFF.

Many counts were recorded for this clonotype. Since it is a stray read in a library aimed at alpha chains, this beta chain has a size that is not meaningful. The chain is built from TRBV7-2 and TRBJ2-1, with D unclear. The CDR3 is 12 residues long. V was clipped by 2 bases and J by 5 bases, with 4 bases between them. Germline assignment: CDR1 SGHTA and CDR2 FQGNSA. The CDR3 reads CASSLTNNEQFF. CDR3 bases: TGTGCCAGCAGCTTAACCAACAATGAGCAGTTCTTC. The full variable domain, with the rest looked up from reference TRBV7-2 and TRBJ2-1, is GAGVSQSPSNKVTEKGKDVELRCDPISGHTALYWYRQSLGQGLEFLIYFQGNSAPDKSGLPSDRFSAERTGGSVSTLTIQRTQQEDSAVYLCASSLTNNEQFFGPGTRLTVL.

This clonotype has a count of ten or more. Being off target in a library aimed at alpha chains, this beta chain has a size of little meaning. The J gene is TRBJ1-5, the V gene TRBV28; 10 bases line up with TRBD1. The CDR3 covers 18 residues. The V gene end was trimmed by 10 bases and the J gene end by 6 bases; junction bases not matched to a gene: 21. Germline CDR1 is MDHEN and CDR2 is SYDVKM. In DNA, the CDR3 is TGTGCCATATCAACCGACAGGGGGCGAAGTAGGGGGAGTCAGCCCCAGCATTTT. Its protein is CAISTDRGRSRGSQPQHF.

This clonotype occurred many times. The library was designed around alpha chains, so this beta chain is a stray read whose abundance carries little weight. This sequence joins TRBV10-3 and TRBJ1-2, with 8 bases fitting TRBD1. Germline CDR1 is ENHRY and CDR2 is SYGVKD. The CDR3 spans 14 residues. With V trimmed by 5 bases and J by 4 bases, 6 bases remained unmatched. CDR3 in amino acids: CAISSGGLPYGYTF. DNA for the CDR3: TGTGCCATCAGTTCAGGGGGCTTACCCTATGGCTACACCTTC.

Comment on this clonotype: This beta chain came through as a stray read in a library set up for alpha chains, and its size says little. V usage is TRBV6-1 and J usage is TRBJ1-2, with D possibly matching TRBD1 (6 bases). Germline V lookup: CDR1 MNHNS, CDR2 SASEGT. The CDR3 loop spans 14 amino acids. Trimming removed 2 bases at V and 5 bases at J, with 12 bases between. CDR3 residues: CASSETGAGYGYTF. The DNA of the CDR3 is TGTGCCAGCAGTGAAACGGGGGCTGGGTATGGCTACACCTTC.

This clonotype was observed at least ten times. This beta chain was picked up by a library intended for alpha chains and is off target, so its count carries little meaning. CDR3 residues: CSVQHGNQPQHF. The CDR3 DNA follows: TGCAGCGTTCAGCATGGCAATCAGCCCCAGCATTTT. V usage is TRBV29-1 and J usage is TRBJ1-5; D is ambiguous. Looked up from germline, CDR1 is SQVTM and CDR2 is ANQGSEA. The ends were cut back, 5 bases at V and 2 bases at J, with 7 bases in the middle. The CDR3 consists of 12 residues.

The sample holds many counts of this clonotype. As an off-target read in a library built for alpha chains, this beta chain has a frequency of little significance. The V and J genes are TRBV29-1 and TRBJ1-2, with TRBD1 as a possible D gene (6 bases). Germline CDR1 SQVTM, CDR2 ANQGSEA. This CDR3 is 16 amino acids long. Trimming stripped 7 bases from V and 3 bases from J, with 24 bases between. This CDR3 reads CSATGTPGRRDYGYTF. In nucleotides, the CDR3 is TGCAGCGCTACGGGGACACCAGGCAGGAGGGACTATGGCTACACCTTC.

This clonotype has a count of ten or more. For a library built for alpha chains, this beta chain is a stray read; little rests on its size. This chain links TRBV2 with TRBJ2-7; TRBD2 matches at 7 bases. The CDR3 spans 16 residues. Germline trimming cut 10 bases from V and 7 bases from J; bases unmatched to any gene: 22. CDR1 and CDR2 from the germline V gene are SNHLY and FYNNEI. CDR3 DNA: TGTGCCACCCTTTCTCTAGAGGCTAGCGGTTCCCGAGAGCAGTACTTC. Amino acid sequence: CATLSLEASGSREQYF.

This clonotype was seen ten or more times. This beta chain is off target for a library built for alpha chains, so its abundance means little. The chain joins TRBV5-4 to TRBJ2-6; D is ambiguous. Germline loops: CDR1 SGHNT, CDR2 YYREEE (reference sequence). With 0 bases removed from V and 1 base from J, the gap between germline ends came to 5 bases. This CDR3 is built from 15 residues. CDR3 sequence reads: CASSLGGSGANVLTF. In DNA form, the CDR3 reads TGTGCCAGCAGCTTGGGGGGTTCTGGGGCCAACGTCCTGACTTTC.